This is a list of T cell receptor beta chains from one sample in a study of T cell repertoires in cytomegalovirus infection. TCRdb reanalysed the reads using MiXCR and keeps one entry per CDR3 protein. The sample carries about 770,000 distinct CDR3 sequences, about 29% recorded once. These receptors lack a known antigen. The sample here was cultured CD8+ T cells from PBMCs, taken from culture after CMV antigen stimulation. The receptors stem from a human donor in good health (CMV status not recorded). Some clones in this sample may be carry-over from other donors' samples. The CDR3 runs from the conserved cysteine through the conserved F or W. The order of the fields is V gene, clone size, D gene, J gene, CDR3 length, CDR3 DNA, CDR3 protein. The D gene is left open where the match is weak. Clone size, where shown, is once, few, many, or a class for clones that have expanded.

TRBV15	-	TRBD2	TRBJ2-3	18	TGTGCCACCAGCAGATCTAAAGGGGAGGGGATCTACACAGATACGCAGTATTTT	CATSRSKGEGIYTDTQYF
TRBV19	few	TRBD2	TRBJ2-1	16	TGTGCCAGTAGTAGGTGGGGACGGGGGGGCGCAAATGAGCAGTTCTTC	CASSRWGRGGANEQFF
TRBV7-8	many	-	TRBJ2-3	16	TGTGCCAGCAGCTTAGTAGGAGGATGGGGCACAGATACGCAGTATTTT	CASSLVGGWGTDTQYF
TRBV7-6	many	TRBD1	TRBJ1-1	14	TGTGCCAGCAGCCCAGGACAGGGGAACACTGAAGCTTTCTTT	CASSPGQGNTEAFF
TRBV19	few	-	TRBJ1-2	14	TGTGCCAGTAGTACCCCAACAGGGAGCTATGGCTACACCTTC	CASSTPTGSYGYTF
TRBV2	many	TRBD1	TRBJ2-3	15	TGTGCCAGCAGTTATTACGACAGGGGGCCAGATACGCAGTATTTT	CASSYYDRGPDTQYF
TRBV7-6	-	TRBD1	TRBJ1-1	18	TGTGCCAGCAGCTTAGGAGGGACAGGGTTCGGAGGGTACACTGAAGCTTTCTTT	CASSLGGTGFGGYTEAFF
TRBV28	few	-	TRBJ1-5	14	TGTGCCAGCAGTTTTCCAGGGGCGAATCAGCCCCAGCATTTT	CASSFPGANQPQHF
TRBV7-6	few	TRBD1	TRBJ2-5	15	TGTGCCACCAGACCTCGGACAGGGGCACAAGAGACCCAGTACTTC	CATRPRTGAQETQYF
TRBV27	-	-	TRBJ1-1	17	TGTGCCAGCAGTTTATCCCCCCCCGCAGCCTTGAACACTGAAGCTTTCTTT	CASSLSPPAALNTEAFF
TRBV7-2	-	-	TRBJ1-2	16	TGTGCCACCCTCGGCTTAATAATTGGGATAGGCTATGGCTACACCTTC	CATLGLIIGIGYGYTF
TRBV5-1	few	-	TRBJ2-7	16	TGCGCCAGCAGCGTTGACCATGACGGGCTCTCCTACGAGCAGTACTTC	CASSVDHDGLSYEQYF
TRBV11-1	few	-	TRBJ2-5	16	TGTGCCAGCAGCTTGTTTTTTGGCCAGGGAGAGGAGACCCAGTACTTC	CASSLFFGQGEETQYF
TRBV4-3	-	-	TRBJ1-5	17	TGCGCCAGCAGCCAAGAGTTTCGACAGTATAGCAATCAGCCCCAGCATTTT	CASSQEFRQYSNQPQHF
TRBV7-6	-	TRBD2	TRBJ2-5	17	TGTGCCAGCGCCTTATTTCCGGCGGCTAGCGGGGAGGAGACCCAGTACTTC	CASALFPAASGEETQYF
TRBV20-1	-	-	TRBJ2-7	14	TGCAGTGCTAGACCAAGACCTGGGACTTACGAGCAGTACTTC	CSARPRPGTYEQYF
TRBV6-6	-	TRBD1	TRBJ2-2	12	TGTGCCAGCAGGCCGACAGGGGGCGAGCTGTTTTTT	CASRPTGGELFF